This TCR beta chain comes out of a study of identical twins. Findings and caveats of the study: Out-of-frame alpha sequences shared by twins were enriched for low generation probability. High-abundance cord blood beta clonotypes had fewer insertions; memory repertoires showed none.

In this sample, this clonotype turned up once. The target antigen is unknown. V lost 3 bases and J 6 bases, leaving 11 bases between the germline ends. The CDR3 is 14 amino acids. Germline V gene data show CDR1 as KGHSH and CDR2 as LQKENI. Template switching, a step in the protocol, added a universal primer site, and cDNA carried unique molecular identifiers. TCRdb re-analysed the 5' RACE reads in MiXCR, keeping a single row per CDR3 protein. The table has 350,000 to 500,000 distinct CDR3 sequences, approximately 17% seen once. This chain uses TRBV18 with TRBJ2-2, with no clear D. The sequenced sample was naive T cells sorted from blood. This sequence originates from a man aged 50-59 years in good health. The CDR3 bases are TGTGCCAGCTCACCTCCTACGTTATCCGGGGAGCTGTTTTTT. Translation: CASSPPTLSGELFF.